This T cell receptor beta chain originates from a study of CXCR3-negative and CXCR3-positive naive CD8 T cells. General study points: Hydrophobicity of TRB CDR3s was greater in CXCR3-positive naive cells than in CXCR3-negative naive cells.

Per the germline V gene, CDR1 is ENHRY and CDR2 is SYGVKD. The CDR3 is 15 residues long. In the case of this clonotype: Its antigen is currently unknown.

Libraries were UMI-labeled 5' RACE TRB cDNA. No DNA is given; TCRdb re-called the 5' RACE reads and lists each CDR3 protein once. The specimen's table records roughly 120,000 distinct CDR3 sequences. The sequencing sample was made of naive CXCR3+ CD8+ T cells from blood. Regarding subset: CD45RO-CCR7+CD27+CD95- naive CD8+ T cells expressing CXCR3 (TNR3+). The TCR was taken from a human donor in good health. Some clones in this sample may be carry-over from other donors' samples. The V and J genes are TRBV10-3 and TRBJ2-3; TCRdb picks TRBD2, but there is no DNA to check that call. CDR3 sequence: CAIEYSGPSTDTQYF.